The present T cell receptor (beta chain) was sequenced within a study of CD8+ T cells in alopecia areata. It was cDNA, reverse transcribed from extracted RNA, that served as the sequencing template. Clones were sequenced by immunoSEQ multiplex PCR, and TCRdb holds only the in-frame ones, with some missing. The sample lists 130,000 to 150,000 clones, about 90% occurring once. Germline V gene lookup returns CDR1 SGHAT and CDR2 FQNNGV. The length of the CDR3 is 13 residues. Germline trimming cut 5 bases from V and 9 bases from J; bases unmatched to any gene: 4. The rearrangement joins TRBV11-2 to TRBJ2-1; the match to TRBD2 covers 10 bases. This specimen consisted of CD8+ T cells sorted from blood, obtained at week 0. The origin of this receptor is a human donor with alopecia areata. The CDR3 sequence is CASSLAGEVEQFF. As DNA, the CDR3 is TGTGCCAGCAGCCTAGCGGGAGAAGTTGAGCAGTTCTTC.